One sample yielded the 26 T cell receptor beta chains listed below, sequenced in a study of chemoradiotherapy in HPV16-positive cancers (dated 2022 in TCRdb). The library was prepared using the immunoSEQ multiplex PCR assay. The source is immuneACCESS, and TCRdb retained only in-frame sequences with V and J called. Part of the clones is not carried over; for the studies checked, unresolved V genes explain less than half of this, and the remainder is unexplained. For this sample the table gives approximately 7,500 clones, of which around 70% were detected only once. Around a third of the sample is held by the ten biggest clonotypes. The specimen was taken from a patient who underwent chemoradiotherapy. The source of these receptors is a human donor with HPV-associated anogenital cancer.

This clone was detected only a few times. J is TRBJ2-7 and V is TRBV7-9, with TRBD1 identical over 9 bases. V was pared by 0 bases and J by 3 bases, with 0 bases of the junction left unmatched. The CDR3 runs to 14 residues. Germline V CDR1 and CDR2: SEHNR, FQNEAQ (reference sequence). The CDR3 DNA sequence: TGTGCCAGCAGCTTAGCGGGACAGGGCTACGAGCAGTACGTC. It codes for CASSLAGQGYEQYV.

The rearrangement joins TRBV18 to TRBJ1-3; TRBD1 matches 8 bases. V dropped 4 bases and J dropped 4; count of bases not matched to a gene: 0. The germline gives CDR1 KGHSH, CDR2 LQKENI. This CDR3 has 13 residues. The CDR3 DNA follows: TGTGCCAGCTCACGGGACAGGGGAAACACCATATATTTT. Amino acid sequence: CASSRDRGNTIYF.

This clone occurred a few times. V is TRBV5-4 and J is TRBJ2-1, with 11 bases that match TRBD2. From germline, CDR1 is SGHNT and CDR2 YYREEE (reference sequence). The CDR3 runs 17 residues. The V and J ends lost 0 bases and 4 bases, in that order; junction bases with no gene match: 6. In DNA form, the CDR3 reads TGTGCCAGCAGCTTGGGCGGGACTAGCGGAATTTACAATGAGCAGTTCTTC. Encoded protein: CASSLGGTSGIYNEQFF.

This chain connects TRBV7-9 to TRBJ1-2, with 10 bases lining up with TRBD1. Germline V gives CDR1 SEHNR, CDR2 FQNEAQ (reference sequence). The CDR3 sequence is 17 residues long. The trim removed 1 base at V and 6 bases at J, leaving 11 bases unmatched. Written as DNA, the CDR3 is TGTGCCAGCAGCTTAGGAAGACAGGGGGCGAGACAAAATGGCTACACCTTC. It codes for CASSLGRQGARQNGYTF.

Relative to its sample, this clone is medium-sized (0.01 to 0.1%). This chain uses TRBV18 with TRBJ1-1, with 9 positions matching TRBD1. With V trimmed by 3 bases and J by 4 bases, 0 bases remained unmatched. CDR3 length equals 13 residues. Germline CDR1 is KGHSH and CDR2 is LQKENI. Here the CDR3 reads CASSPDRGTEAFF. The CDR3 DNA is TGTGCCAGCTCACCGGACAGGGGCACTGAAGCTTTCTTT. Based on the CDR3 plus reference TRBV18 and TRBJ1-1, the full variable domain is NAGVMQNPRHLVRRRGQEARLRCSPMKGHSHVYWYRQLPEEGLKFMVYLQKENIIDESGMPKERFSAEFPKEGPSILRIQQVVRGDSAAYFCASSPDRGTEAFFGQGTRLTVV.

The rearrangement uses TRBV5-6 and TRBJ1-2; no firm D call. V was clipped by 0 bases and J by 12 bases, with 9 bases between them. The CDR3 length is 11 residues. CDR1 and CDR2 from the germline V gene are SGHDT and YYEEEE. The CDR3 region has the DNA TGTGCCAGCAGCTTGGCAACCAGGCACACCTTC. This gives the protein CASSLATRHTF.

The V gene is TRBV7-9, the J gene TRBJ1-5, with D possibly TRBD1 on 5 matching bases. Trimming pared 5 bases from V and 9 bases from J, leaving 14 bases between. The germline V gene encodes CDR1 SEHNR and CDR2 FQNEAQ (reference sequence). The CDR3 consists of 13 residues. The CDR3 DNA is TGTGCCAGCAGCCCCGGGGGACCTCGGCCCCAGCATTTT. Translation gives CASSPGGPRPQHF.

The chain combines TRBV6-5 with TRBJ2-1, with 8 bases fitting TRBD2. The CDR3 covers 14 residues. Per germline, CDR1 MNHEY and CDR2 SVGAGI. V was clipped by 8 bases and J by 6 bases; unmatched bases: 9. The CDR3 nucleotides are TGTGCCAGCGGTTTCGGGGGGGGGCTCAATGAGCAGTTCTTC. It specifies CASGFGGGLNEQFF.

The genes are TRBV19 and TRBJ1-2; 8 positions agree with TRBD1. The CDR3 spans 14 residues. Germline assignment: CDR1 LNHDA and CDR2 SQIVND (reference sequence). V was pared by 7 bases and J by 4 bases, with 8 bases of the junction left unmatched. The CDR3 DNA sequence: TGTGCCAGTATACCGGACAGGGCGCCCTATGGCTACACCTTC. Amino acid sequence: CASIPDRAPYGYTF.

This sequence joins TRBV9 and TRBJ1-2, with 8 bases that match TRBD1. This CDR3 is built from 14 residues. After removal of 4 bases from V and 8 bases from J, the junction contained 10 bases not matched to a gene. Germline CDR1 and CDR2: SGDLS and YYNGEE. The CDR3 sequence: CASSSRTGLVGYTF. As DNA, the CDR3 is TGTGCCAGCAGCTCTAGGACAGGGCTCGTCGGCTACACCTTC.

The CDR3, as DNA: TGTGCCAGCAGCTTAGGTTTAGGGGTAAGCACTGAAGCTTTCTTT. Translating it yields CASSLGLGVSTEAFF. The chain recombines TRBV11-3 with TRBJ1-1, with TRBD1 as a possible D gene (5 bases). The V and J ends lost 1 base and 4 bases respectively, with 13 bases between them. The CDR3 length is 15 residues. Germline V gene sequence: CDR1 SGHNT, CDR2 YENEEA.

This clone has just a few counts. Here the CDR3 reads CASSTPGATGELFF. Here the CDR3 DNA reads TGTGCCAGTAGTACCCCAGGGGCGACCGGGGAGCTGTTTTTT. This chain links TRBV19 with TRBJ2-2; weak D call: TRBD1 (6 bases). The germline V gene has CDR1 LNHDA and CDR2 SQIVND (reference sequence). CDR3 length equals 14 residues. V lost 4 bases, J lost 5 bases, and 11 bases lay in between. Based on the CDR3 plus reference TRBV19 and TRBJ2-2, the full variable domain is DGGITQSPKYLFRKEGQNVTLSCEQNLNHDAMYWYRQDPGQGLRLIYYSQIVNDFQKGDIAEGYSVSREKKESFPLTVTSAQKNPTAFYLCASSTPGATGELFFGEGSRLTVL.

The chain carries TRBV19 and TRBJ1-1; TRBD1 is a possible D gene (5 bases). The germline V gene has CDR1 LNHDA and CDR2 SQIVND (reference sequence). V lost 2 bases and J 3 bases, leaving 7 bases between the germline ends. CDR3 length: 13 amino acids. The CDR3, as DNA: TGTGCCAGTAGTATATTCAGGGACACTGAAGCTTTCTTT. Translating gives CASSIFRDTEAFF.

This clone was detected a few times. The V gene is TRBV7-8, the J gene TRBJ2-7; 9 bases fit TRBD1. CDR1 is SGHVS, CDR2 FQNEAQ, per germline. The CDR3 totals 15 residues. The V gene end was trimmed by 7 bases and the J gene end by 6 bases; junction bases not matched to a gene: 13. The CDR3 DNA reads TGTGCCAGCAATTTCAGGGACAGGGAGTTCGGCGAGCAGTACTTC. Encoded protein: CASNFRDREFGEQYF.

The chain is built from TRBV5-1 and TRBJ1-1; 7 bases are a match to TRBD1. V lost 0 bases, J lost 4 bases, and 6 bases stayed unmatched. This CDR3 region has 15 residues. Germline V gives CDR1 SGHRS, CDR2 YFSETQ. The CDR3 DNA reads as TGCGCCAGCAGCTTGGGACAGGGACTGGGCACTGAAGCTTTCTTT. Its protein product is CASSLGQGLGTEAFF. The complete variable domain, with remaining parts taken from reference TRBV5-1 and TRBJ1-1, reads KAGVTQTPRYLIKTRGQQVTLSCSPISGHRSVSWYQQTPGQGLQFLFEYFSETQRNKGNFPGRFSGRQFSNSRSEMNVSTLELGDSALYLCASSLGQGLGTEAFFGQGTRLTVV.

This sequence joins TRBV6-5 and TRBJ2-2; D is ambiguous. The germline V gene encodes CDR1 MNHEY and CDR2 SVGAGI. The V end lost 0 bases, the J end lost 7 bases, and 9 bases lay between the germline ends. CDR3 length: 14 residues. For the CDR3, the DNA is TGTGCCAGCAGTTACTCTAGATCCGGCGGGGAGCTGTTTTTT. Its translation is CASSYSRSGGELFF.

This chain joins TRBV25-1 and TRBJ2-3; 8 bases map to TRBD1. V shed 1 base and J 6 bases; nucleotides not matched to a gene: 12. The CDR3 spans 17 residues. Germline loops: CDR1 MGHDK, CDR2 SYGVNS. The CDR3 here is CASSEWGGQGAVDTQYF. CDR3 DNA: TGTGCCAGCAGTGAATGGGGTGGGCAGGGGGCTGTGGATACGCAGTATTTT.

This chain's CDR3 is CASSIGGHPYEQYF. The CDR3 DNA follows: TGTGCCAGTAGTATCGGGGGACACCCCTACGAGCAGTACTTC. The chain combines TRBV19 with TRBJ2-7; D possibly uses TRBD1 or TRBD2 (6 bases each). Germline-derived CDR1 and CDR2 are LNHDA and SQIVND (reference sequence). Trimming shortened V by 3 bases and J by 2 bases, and 11 bases separated the two germline ends. The CDR3 is 14 residues long. Variable domain in full (rest from reference TRBV19 and TRBJ2-7): DGGITQSPKYLFRKEGQNVTLSCEQNLNHDAMYWYRQDPGQGLRLIYYSQIVNDFQKGDIAEGYSVSREKKESFPLTVTSAQKNPTAFYLCASSIGGHPYEQYFGPGTRLTVT.

The J gene is TRBJ1-1, the V gene TRBV2, with 8 bases aligning to TRBD1. Germline V lookup: CDR1 SNHLY, CDR2 FYNNEI. Germline trimming cut 7 bases from V and 2 bases from J; bases unmatched to any gene: 6. This CDR3 is 14 amino acids long. The CDR3: CASIWTGRNTEAFF. Here the CDR3 DNA reads TGTGCCAGCATCTGGACAGGGCGTAACACTGAAGCTTTCTTT.

The chain uses TRBV30 and TRBJ1-5; 7 bases are shared with TRBD1. From germline, CDR1 is GTSNPN and CDR2 SVGIG (reference sequence). This CDR3 comprises 14 residues. V was clipped by 1 base and J by 9 bases; unmatched bases: 9. The CDR3 DNA is TGTGCCTGGAGTGGGCGACAGGGTGCGAGGCCCCAGCATTTT. The encoded protein is CAWSGRQGARPQHF.

This rearrangement joins TRBV6-5 to TRBJ2-5, with D possibly being TRBD1 (5 bases). V was pared by 10 bases and J by 9 bases, with 24 bases between. Germline CDR1 reads MNHEY; CDR2 reads SVGAGI. The length of the CDR3 is 14 residues. The CDR3 region has the DNA TGTGCCACCTTCAGGACGGTGCGCGAAGGGGCCCAGTACTTC. Its protein is CATFRTVREGAQYF.

The CDR3 protein is CASRQNTEAFF. The CDR3 DNA reads as TGTGCCAGCAGACAGAACACTGAAGCTTTCTTT. The rearrangement joins TRBV6-6 to TRBJ1-1; no reliable D call. Trimming took 6 bases from V and 1 from J, leaving 3 bases between them. The CDR3 length is 11 residues. CDR1 is MNHNY and CDR2 is SVGAGI in the germline V gene (reference sequence).

This clone has just a few counts. The chain links TRBV19 to TRBJ1-2, with 9 bases matching TRBD1. Germline V lookup: CDR1 LNHDA, CDR2 SQIVND (reference sequence). This CDR3 contains 13 residues. Trimming at V came to 5 bases and at J to 4 bases, leaving 2 bases not matched to a gene. The CDR3 reads CASSQQGAYGYTF. The CDR3 DNA follows: TGTGCCAGTAGTCAACAGGGGGCCTATGGCTACACCTTC.

The chain is built from TRBV6-5 and TRBJ1-6; weak D call: TRBD1 (6 bases). V shed 6 bases and J shed 1 base, with 10 bases lying between them. The CDR3 consists of 15 residues. Germline V CDR1 and CDR2: MNHEY, SVGAGI. The CDR3 spells CASSLRGSYNSPLHF. As DNA, the CDR3 is TGTGCCAGCAGCCTGAGGGGGTCCTATAATTCACCCCTCCACTTT.

V gene TRBV19 combines with J gene TRBJ2-3, with TRBD1 identical over 9 bases. Per the germline V gene, CDR1 is LNHDA and CDR2 is SQIVND (reference sequence). CDR3 length: 15 residues. V trimming: 6 bases; J trimming: 2 bases; junction bases outside the gene matches: 6. The CDR3 DNA is TGTGCCAGTAGCCCAACAGGGGGCCTCACAGATACGCAGTATTTT. Translation gives CASSPTGGLTDTQYF.

This clone was counted a few times. The chain joins TRBV29-1 to TRBJ2-7; TRBD1 matches 7 bases. CDR3 length: 16 residues. Germline loops: CDR1 SQVTM, CDR2 ANQGSEA. V dropped 5 bases and J dropped 0; count of bases not matched to a gene: 13. The CDR3 nucleotides are TGCAGCGTTCCGAATGAACAGGGGTCAAGCTCCTACGAGCAGTACGTC. Amino acid sequence: CSVPNEQGSSSYEQYV.